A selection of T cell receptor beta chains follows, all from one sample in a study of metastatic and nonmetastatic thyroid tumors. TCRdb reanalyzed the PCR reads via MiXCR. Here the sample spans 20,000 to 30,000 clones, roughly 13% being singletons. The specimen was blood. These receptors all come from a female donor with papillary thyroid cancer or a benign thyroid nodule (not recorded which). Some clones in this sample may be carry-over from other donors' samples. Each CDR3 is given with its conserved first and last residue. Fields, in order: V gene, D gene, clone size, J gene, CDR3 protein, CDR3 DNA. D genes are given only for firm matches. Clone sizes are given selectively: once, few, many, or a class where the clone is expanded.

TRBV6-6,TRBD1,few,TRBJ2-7,CASSYRDRAYEQYF,TGTGCCAGCAGTTACCGGGACAGGGCCTACGAGCAGTACTTC
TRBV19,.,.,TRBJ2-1,CASSISYGPTGFRDSSSYNEQFF,TGTGCCAGTAGTATTTCTTATGGTCCGACGGGGTTCAGAGACTCTAGCTCCTACAATGAGCAGTTCTTC
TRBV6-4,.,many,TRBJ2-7,CASKATPNF,TGTGCCAGCAAAGCGACTCCTAACTTC
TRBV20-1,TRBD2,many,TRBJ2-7,CSAPSGMSSYEQYF,TGCAGTGCTCCAAGCGGGATGAGCTCCTACGAGCAGTACTTC
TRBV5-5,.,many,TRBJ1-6,CASSAPRRRDSGNSPLHF,TGTGCCAGCAGCGCGCCCAGACGACGGGACTCCGGGAATTCACCCCTCCACTTT
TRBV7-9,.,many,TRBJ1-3,CASSLEVVENTIYF,TGTGCCAGCAGCTTAGAGGTGGTGGAAAACACCATATATTTT
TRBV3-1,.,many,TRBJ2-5,CASSLLGTQYF,TGTGCCAGCAGCCTTCTAGGGACCCAGTACTTC
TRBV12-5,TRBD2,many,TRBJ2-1,CASGLVFNRLAGAGEQFF,TGTGCTAGTGGTTTGGTATTCAACAGACTAGCGGGAGCGGGTGAGCAGTTCTTC
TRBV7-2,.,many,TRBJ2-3,CASSQGLVGDTQYF,TGTGCCAGCAGCCAGGGACTGGTCGGAGATACGCAGTATTTT
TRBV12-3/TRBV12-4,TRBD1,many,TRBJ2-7,CASSQWTGTDEQYF,TGTGCCAGCAGCCAGTGGACAGGGACGGACGAGCAGTACTTC
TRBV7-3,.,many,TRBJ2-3,CASSLASGSTDTQYF,TGTGCCAGCAGCTTAGCGAGCGGGAGCACAGATACGCAGTATTTT
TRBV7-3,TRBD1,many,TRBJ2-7,CASPEGRRQGPYEQYF,TGTGCCAGCCCCGAGGGACGGCGACAGGGGCCCTACGAGCAGTACTTC
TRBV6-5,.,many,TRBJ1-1,CASSYSVLGEAFF,TGTGCCAGCAGTTACTCGGTTCTGGGTGAAGCTTTCTTT
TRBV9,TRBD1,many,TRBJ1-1,CASSGPGGMNTEAFF,TGTGCCAGCAGCGGTCCAGGGGGGATGAACACTGAAGCTTTCTTT
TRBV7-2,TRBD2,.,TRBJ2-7,CASSPRGDYVYEQYF,TGTGCCAGCAGCCCACGGGGGGACTACGTCTACGAGCAGTACTTC
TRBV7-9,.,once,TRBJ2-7,CASISLNVAKSEQYF,TGTGCCAGCATCTCTCTAAACGTGGCAAAGAGCGAGCAGTACTTC
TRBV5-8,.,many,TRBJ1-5,CASGQAALTNQPQHF,TGTGCCAGCGGCCAGGCAGCGCTAACCAATCAGCCCCAGCATTTT
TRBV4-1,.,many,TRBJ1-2,CASSQVRGQIYGYTF,TGCGCCAGCAGCCAAGTTCGAGGACAGATCTATGGCTACACCTTC
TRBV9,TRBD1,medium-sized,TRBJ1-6,CASSAGRAPGQGINSPLHF,TGTGCCAGCAGCGCAGGGCGGGCACCGGGACAGGGCATTAATTCACCCCTCCACTTT
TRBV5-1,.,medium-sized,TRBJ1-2,CASSLGPTYGYTF,TGCGCCAGCAGCTTGGGACCAACCTATGGCTACACCTTC
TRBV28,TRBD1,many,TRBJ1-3,CASWVGTGTGNTIYF,TGTGCCAGCTGGGTAGGGACAGGGACTGGAAACACCATATATTTT
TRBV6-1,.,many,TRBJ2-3,CASSGGTSTDTQYF,TGTGCCAGCAGTGGGGGGACTAGCACAGATACGCAGTATTTT
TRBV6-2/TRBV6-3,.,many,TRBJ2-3,CASSYSRGDRTDTQYF,TGTGCCAGCAGTTACTCGAGAGGGGACCGCACAGATACGCAGTATTTT
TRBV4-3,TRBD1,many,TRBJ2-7,CASSQDSGTGSEQYF,TGCGCCAGCAGCCAAGACTCCGGGACAGGTTCCGAGCAGTACTTC
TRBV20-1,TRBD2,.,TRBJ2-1,CSASWTSGRMFF,TGCAGTGCTTCTTGGACTAGCGGGAGGATGTTCTTC
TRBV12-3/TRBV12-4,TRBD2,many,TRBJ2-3,CASSLTLAGSTDTQYF,TGTGCCAGCAGTTTGACTCTAGCGGGAAGCACAGATACGCAGTATTTT
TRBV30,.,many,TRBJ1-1,CALRLNTEAFF,TGTGCCCTCCGGCTGAACACTGAAGCTTTCTTT